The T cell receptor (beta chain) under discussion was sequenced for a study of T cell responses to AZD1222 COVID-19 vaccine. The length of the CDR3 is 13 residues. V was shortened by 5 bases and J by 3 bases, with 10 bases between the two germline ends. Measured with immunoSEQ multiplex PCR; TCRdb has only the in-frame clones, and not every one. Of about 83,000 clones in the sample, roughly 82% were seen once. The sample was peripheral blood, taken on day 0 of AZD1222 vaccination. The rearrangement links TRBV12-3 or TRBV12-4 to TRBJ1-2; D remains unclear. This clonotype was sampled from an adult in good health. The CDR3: CASSADYYYGYTF. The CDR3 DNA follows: TGTGCCAGCAGTGCTGACTATTACTATGGCTACACCTTC.